These 18 T cell receptor beta chains came from one sample sequenced in a study of blood T cell repertoires in COVID-19. Sequenced by immunoSEQ multiplex PCR; TCRdb stores in-frame clones only, minus some. The sample yields roughly 31,000 clones, 80% to 90% seen once. Sequenced sample: peripheral blood. The source is an elderly man with acute or convalescent COVID-19.

This rearrangement joins TRBV12-3 or TRBV12-4 to TRBJ1-2; D is undetermined. This CDR3 has 13 residues. Trimming left V 2 bases short and J 4 bases short, with 8 bases between. For the CDR3, the DNA is TGTGCCAGCAGTTTACTGGGAGGCTATGGCTACACCTTC. Translation: CASSLLGGYGYTF.

The chain employs TRBV7-6 and TRBJ2-3; D may be TRBD1 (6 bases). The CDR3 totals 15 residues. V was clipped by 6 bases and J by 3 bases, with 16 bases between them. Germline lookup yields CDR1 SGHVS and CDR2 FNYEAQ. The CDR3 is CASSRTGMWTDTQYF. The CDR3 DNA follows: TGTGCCAGCAGTCGCACAGGGATGTGGACAGATACGCAGTATTTT.

J is TRBJ1-3 and V is TRBV5-6; TRBD1 aligns across 7 bases. This CDR3 region has 17 residues. Germline V gene data show CDR1 as SGHDT and CDR2 as YYEEEE. With V trimmed by 0 bases and J by 2 bases, 8 bases remained unmatched. The CDR3 DNA is TGTGCCAGCAGCTTGGGTGGACGGGACAGAGCTGGAAACACCATATATTTT. Amino acid sequence: CASSLGGRDRAGNTIYF.

The gene calls are TRBV6-5 and TRBJ2-5; 9 positions match TRBD2. Trimming cost V 5 bases and J 4 bases; bases outside gene matches: 8. The CDR3 runs 15 residues. CDR1 MNHEY and CDR2 SVGAGI come from the germline V gene. The CDR3 spells CASSPPGLARETQYF. The CDR3 region has the DNA TGTGCCAGCAGTCCCCCGGGACTAGCAAGAGAGACCCAGTACTTC.

The gene calls are TRBV2 and TRBJ2-1, with 9 bases identical to TRBD1. The V and J ends lost 4 bases and 9 bases, in that order; junction bases with no gene match: 4. CDR1 is SNHLY, CDR2 FYNNEI, per germline. The CDR3 is 13 residues long. The CDR3 loop is CASSGGTGREQFF. The CDR3, as DNA: TGTGCCAGCAGTGGAGGGACAGGGCGTGAGCAGTTCTTC. Looking up the rest from reference TRBV2 and TRBJ2-1 gives the full variable domain: EPEVTQTPSHQVTQMGQEVILRCVPISNHLYFYWYRQILGQKVEFLVSFYNNEISEKSEIFDDQFSVERPDGSNFTLKIRSTKLEDSAMYFCASSGGTGREQFFGPGTRLTVL.

The V call is TRBV19, the J call TRBJ1-1, with 10 bases identical to TRBD1. The CDR3 sequence is 14 residues long. With V trimmed by 3 bases and J by 4 bases, 2 bases remained unmatched. Germline V CDR1 and CDR2: LNHDA, SQIVND (reference sequence). CDR3 region: CASSIRDRGTEAFF. The CDR3 DNA reads TGTGCCAGTAGTATTAGGGACAGGGGCACTGAAGCTTTCTTT. The whole variable domain, remainder taken from reference TRBV19 and TRBJ1-1, is DGGITQSPKYLFRKEGQNVTLSCEQNLNHDAMYWYRQDPGQGLRLIYYSQIVNDFQKGDIAEGYSVSREKKESFPLTVTSAQKNPTAFYLCASSIRDRGTEAFFGQGTRLTVV.

The V call is TRBV6-5, the J call TRBJ1-1; no clear D gene. CDR1 and CDR2 (germline): MNHEY, SVGAGI. The CDR3 has 13 residues. Trimming stripped 7 bases from V and 6 bases from J, with 15 bases between. CDR3 sequence (DNA): TGTGCCAGCACCCCAAGGCGGAGTTCTGAAGCTTTCTTT. Encoded protein: CASTPRRSSEAFF.

CDR3 residues: CASRGTFEAFF. CDR3 sequence (DNA): TGTGCCAGCAGGGGGACTTTTGAAGCTTTCTTT. The genes are TRBV2 and TRBJ1-1, with D perhaps TRBD1 (5 bases). Trimming stripped 6 bases from V and 7 bases from J, with 9 bases between. There are 11 residues in the CDR3. From germline, CDR1 is SNHLY and CDR2 FYNNEI.

This chain links TRBV19 with TRBJ1-1; 7 bases line up with TRBD1. The CDR3 length is 12 residues. Germline V gene data show CDR1 as LNHDA and CDR2 as SQIVND (reference sequence). The junction had 5 bases not matched to a gene; V was cut back by 6 bases and J by 7 bases. The DNA of the CDR3 is TGTGCCAGTAGCAGACAGGGAGATGAAGCTTTCTTT. Its translation: CASSRQGDEAFF.

CDR3 sequence: CAISESNLLQGGNQPQHF. In nucleotides, the CDR3 is TGTGCCATCAGTGAGTCGAACCTTCTACAGGGGGGCAATCAGCCCCAGCATTTT. The chain couples TRBV10-3 to TRBJ1-5; 8 bases are shared with TRBD1. The CDR3 loop spans 18 amino acids. Germline-derived CDR1 and CDR2 are ENHRY and SYGVKD. V lost 0 bases to trimming and J lost 2 bases; unmatched junction nucleotides: 9.

The chain couples TRBV25-1 to TRBJ2-3; 9 bases fit TRBD2. This CDR3 region has 16 residues. V lost 4 bases, J lost 3 bases, and 8 bases stayed unmatched. CDR1 and CDR2 from the germline V gene are MGHDK and SYGVNS. DNA of the CDR3: TGTGCCAGCAGTGCTAAGCGGGGGGCCGGAACAGATACGCAGTATTTT. This sequence encodes CASSAKRGAGTDTQYF.

The chain has TRBV5-1 and TRBJ2-2; TRBD1 matches at 10 bases. Germline V CDR1 and CDR2: SGHRS, YFSETQ. The CDR3 spans 16 residues. V shed 4 bases and J 6 bases; nucleotides not matched to a gene: 9. CDR3 loop: CASSDHRDRGAGELFF. The CDR3 nucleotides are TGCGCCAGCAGCGACCACCGGGACAGGGGCGCCGGGGAGCTGTTTTTT. Full variable domain (remainder filled in from reference TRBV5-1 and TRBJ2-2): KAGVTQTPRYLIKTRGQQVTLSCSPISGHRSVSWYQQTPGQGLQFLFEYFSETQRNKGNFPGRFSGRQFSNSRSEMNVSTLELGDSALYLCASSDHRDRGAGELFFGEGSRLTVL.

The J gene is TRBJ2-7, the V gene TRBV12-3 or TRBV12-4; possible D gene TRBD1, 5 bases. V was trimmed by 6 bases and J by 0 bases, leaving 9 bases between them. CDR3 length: 13 residues. The CDR3 coding sequence is TGTGCCAGCAGCCCGGACACCTCCTACGAGCAGTACTTC. Translated, it gives CASSPDTSYEQYF.

The chain couples TRBV19 to TRBJ2-2; D possibly corresponds to TRBD2 (6 bases). This CDR3 comprises 14 residues. CDR1 is LNHDA and CDR2 is SQIVND in the germline V gene (reference sequence). V lost 6 bases and J 4 bases, leaving 12 bases between the germline ends. The CDR3 DNA reads as TGTGCCAGTAGCCCCGGGGGTGGCACCGGGGAGCTGTTTTTT. Translation gives CASSPGGGTGELFF.

The chain carries TRBV27 and TRBJ1-6, with 11 bases identical to TRBD1. J gave up 0 bases and V 1 base, and 8 bases lay outside the gene matches. Germline CDR1 and CDR2: MNHEY and SMNVEV (reference sequence). CDR3 size: 20 residues. The CDR3 DNA reads TGTGCCAGCAGTTTATTTCAGGGACAGGGGGTGCTCTCCTATAATTCACCCCTCCACTTT. Its protein product is CASSLFQGQGVLSYNSPLHF.

This rearrangement joins TRBV10-3 to TRBJ2-1; 7 bases map to TRBD1. V dropped 3 bases and J dropped 3; count of bases not matched to a gene: 11. There are 17 residues in the CDR3. The germline V gene encodes CDR1 ENHRY and CDR2 SYGVKD. CDR3 bases: TGTGCCATCAGTGACCATAAGTCCGCAGGGGGCTACAATGAGCAGTTCTTC. Encoded protein: CAISDHKSAGGYNEQFF.

This clone was recorded only once. The chain uses TRBV15 and TRBJ2-6; no reliable D call. Trimming took off 1 base at V and 0 bases at J, with 10 bases between the two ends. The germline V gene encodes CDR1 LNHNV and CDR2 YYDKDF (reference sequence). There are 17 residues in the CDR3. CDR3 in amino acids: CATSRAYLSSGANVLTF. CDR3 DNA sequence: TGTGCCACCAGCAGAGCCTACTTGAGCTCTGGGGCCAACGTCCTGACTTTC.

This clone was picked up a small number of times. The CDR3 bases are TGCGCCAGCAGCTTGCAGACAAGTAGCAATGAGCAGTTCTTC. It is translated as CASSLQTSSNEQFF. The rearrangement links TRBV5-1 to TRBJ2-1; no clear D. Germline values: CDR1 SGHRS, CDR2 YFSETQ. The CDR3 length is 14 residues. The germline V and J ends were trimmed by 1 base and 6 bases, with 11 bases remaining between them.